These T cell receptor beta chains were read from a single sample in a study of blood T cell repertoires in COVID-19. Sequencing used immunoSEQ multiplex PCR; TCRdb keeps in-frame clones, though not all of them. There are 200,000 to 300,000 clones in the sample; around nine tenths occur only once, and about 2.7% lies in the top ten. Sequencing used PBMCs or T cells enriched from blood (not recorded which). All receptors derive from a woman aged 18 to 35 who had recovered from COVID-19. Each CDR3 is given with its conserved first and last residue. D genes are given only for firm matches. Part of the rows lack a size; the others show once, few, many or a class for expanded clones.

>TRBV7-2|-|TRBJ2-5|-
CASNPGGRQTQYF
TGTGCCAGCAACCCCGGGGGTCGTCAGACCCAGTACTTC
>TRBV5-6|-|TRBJ1-1|-
CASSLETHGTEAFF
TGTGCCAGCAGCTTGGAAACTCATGGCACTGAAGCTTTCTTT
>TRBV2|once|TRBJ2-7|TRBD2
CASRVGRGNSYEQYF
TGTGCCAGCCGGGTAGGGCGGGGGAATTCCTACGAGCAGTACTTC
>TRBV30|-|TRBJ1-2|TRBD1
CACARGRGNGYTF
TGTGCCTGCGCAAGGGGCAGGGGGAATGGCTACACCTTC
>TRBV6-2/TRBV6-3|once|TRBJ1-5|TRBD1
CASSPRQGEVSNQPQHF
TGTGCCAGCAGTCCCAGACAGGGGGAGGTGAGCAATCAGCCCCAGCATTTT
>TRBV1|-|TRBJ1-1|-
CTSSPMHAGPTEAFF
TGCACCAGCAGCCCCATGCACGCAGGGCCCACTGAAGCTTTCTTT
>TRBV27|-|TRBJ2-1|TRBD2
CASSRAVSGSVNEQFF
TGTGCCAGCAGTCGAGCGGTTAGCGGGAGCGTGAATGAGCAGTTCTTC
>TRBV7-2|-|TRBJ2-7|-
CASSLKRDSYEQYF
TGTGCCAGCAGCTTAAAGCGAGACTCCTACGAGCAGTACTTC
>TRBV18|-|TRBJ1-1|TRBD1
CASSPDRVMDTEAFF
TGTGCCAGCTCACCCGACAGGGTAATGGACACTGAAGCTTTCTTT
>TRBV6-1|few|TRBJ2-7|TRBD1
CASSGLTGGQSYEQYF
TGTGCCAGCAGTGGCCTGACAGGGGGCCAATCCTACGAGCAGTACTTC
>TRBV5-6|once|TRBJ2-7|TRBD2
CASSRRLTSGGAWEQYF
TGTGCCAGCAGTCGTCGTTTGACTAGCGGGGGGGCTTGGGAGCAGTACTTC
>TRBV7-8|-|TRBJ2-7|-
CASSLERGTYEQYF
TGTGCCAGCAGCTTAGAACGGGGAACCTACGAGCAGTACTTC
>TRBV2|once|TRBJ1-5|TRBD1
CASLIRAGDRQPQHF
TGTGCTTCCCTTATACGCGCAGGGGACAGGCAGCCCCAGCATTTT
>TRBV27|once|TRBJ1-4|-
CASSFGPGDNEKLFF
TGTGCCAGCAGTTTCGGTCCAGGGGATAATGAAAAACTGTTTTTT
>TRBV4-1|-|TRBJ2-7|-
CASSQVEGDVYEQYF
TGCGCCAGCAGCCAAGTTGAGGGGGATGTATACGAGCAGTACTTC
>TRBV28|-|TRBJ1-1|TRBD1
CASSSPQGASEAFF
TGTGCCAGCAGTTCGCCACAGGGGGCCTCTGAAGCTTTCTTT
>TRBV27|-|TRBJ2-1|TRBD2
CASSLVPSGPSFVNEQFF
TGTGCCAGCAGTTTAGTGCCTAGCGGGCCCTCTTTTGTGAATGAGCAGTTCTTC
>TRBV2|-|TRBJ2-4|-
CASSETAGEPLAKNIQYF
TGTGCCAGCAGTGAAACGGCAGGGGAACCTCTAGCCAAAAACATTCAGTACTTC
>TRBV2|-|TRBJ1-5|TRBD1
CASVQGMGQPQHF
TGTGCCAGCGTACAGGGGATGGGTCAGCCCCAGCATTTT
>TRBV19|-|TRBJ1-5|-
CASSSRVYSNQPQHF
TGTGCCAGTAGTTCCAGGGTCTATAGCAATCAGCCCCAGCATTTT
>TRBV18|once|TRBJ1-3|TRBD1
CASSVQGPPDNTIYF
TGTGCCAGCTCAGTACAGGGGCCACCCGATAACACCATATATTTT
>TRBV15|-|TRBJ2-7|-
CATSRDRDTNSYEQYF
TGTGCCACCAGCAGAGATCGGGACACAAATTCCTACGAGCAGTACTTC
>TRBV15|-|TRBJ2-2|TRBD1
CATSRVTGGTGELFF
TGTGCCACCAGCAGAGTTACAGGGGGGACCGGGGAGCTGTTTTTT
>TRBV5-1|-|TRBJ1-2|TRBD1
CASRPGTGHGYTF
TGCGCCAGCAGACCCGGGACAGGGCATGGCTACACCTTC
>TRBV11-2|-|TRBJ2-6|TRBD2
CASSSSGVTGSGANVLTF
TGTGCCAGCAGCTCTAGCGGGGTTACCGGCTCTGGGGCCAACGTCCTGACTTTC
>TRBV7-9|-|TRBJ2-7|-
CASSASTGHEQYF
TGTGCCAGCAGCGCGTCGACAGGACACGAGCAGTACTTC